Given below is one T cell receptor (beta chain) in context. The antigen it binds to is not known. No base qualities exist here, and no much larger clone lies one base off it. Each collaborating institution followed its own protocols to collect whole blood in K2EDTA tubes. For TCRbeta analysis, collaborator samples were shipped as frozen whole blood, as isolated PBMCs, or as DNA extracted from either sample type. The sample comes from a study of blood T cell repertoires in COVID-19 (dated by TCRdb to 2020 to 2022). Regarding the research as a whole: The collaborator samples originated in the United States, Italy and Spain and spanned the acute and convalescent phases of COVID-19. Samples came from the ongoing ImmuneRACE study (first 160 participants) plus 1,254 subjects from 6 global collaborators. A de-identified subject ID, COVID-19 status, age in years and sex were almost always included in the sample metadata. Subjects who had been exposed to COVID-19, were actively infected with it, or had recovered from it provided the deeply sampled blood TCRbeta repertoires that made up the dataset. The material from the prospective study consisted of cDNA or gDNA derived from T cells, B-cell-depleted T cells, or PBMCs. The repertoires were made available in a free public database intended to serve as a resource for research on the immune response to SARS-CoV-2. Where available, HLA class I and class II types were obtained from metadata supplied by the sample provider rather than from assay-based typing.

TCRbeta CDR3 regions were amplified from genomic DNA using the immunoSEQ Assay, a bias-controlled multiplex PCR. As for the original processing: The number of nucleated cells in each sample was estimated by amplification of reference gene primers within the assay. To quantify the absolute abundance of each unique TCRbeta CDR3 rearrangement, sequence reads were collapsed and filtered. For each sample, productive Simpson clonality was calculated as the square root of Simpson's diversity index across productive rearrangements. Imported from immuneACCESS, the table was reduced by TCRdb to in-frame sequences with V and J called. These copies leave out some clones; in studies compared against another copy, an unresolved V gene accounts for under half, and the cause of the remainder is not known. V, J and clone size reflect that table, while D and trimming were determined from the DNA. Across this sample there are 16,000 or so clones, with around 90% seen only once. Roughly 50% of the sample is held by the ten biggest clonotypes.

The germline V gene sets CDR1 to SGHRS and CDR2 to YFSETQ. Cut back by 0 bases and 2 bases, the V and J ends lie 17 bases apart. The CDR3 starts with the cysteine, ends with the phenylalanine, and has 17 residues. The DNA shown is the 51-base CDR3, in frame from base 1. Points the paper makes about the study in general: How much clinical and demographic metadata was included differed by source and by participant, and the metadata was provided uncurated.

The receptor comes from a human donor in a cohort sampled during active COVID-19. The specimen sequenced was peripheral blood. The sequence is built from TRBV5-1 and TRBJ2-5, with TRBD2 perhaps the D gene, on 6 matching bases. The CDR3 corresponds to CASSLAGASDPQETQYF. The nucleotide sequence is given as TGCGCCAGCAGCTTGGCGGGAGCGTCAGACCCTCAAGAGACCCAGTACTTC.